This T cell receptor (beta chain) was sequenced during a study of T cells in Graves' hyperthyroidism and ophthalmopathy. What was amplified from RNA transcripts were TCR beta CDR3 regions. The HTBI primer set drove a first-round RT-PCR of the TCR CDR3. TCRdb recomputed calls from the multiplex PCR reads with MiXCR, one row per CDR3 protein. The table lists under 300,000 distinct CDR3 sequences, under 30% of them singletons, with over 25% in the top ten. CDR3 length: 16 residues. Trimming cost V 4 bases and J 1 base, with 17 bases left between them. From germline, CDR1 is SGHAT and CDR2 FQNNGV. Uncontrolled infection, other autoimmune disease, pregnancy or lactation led to exclusion.

Material: blood. The chain links TRBV11-2 to TRBJ2-7, with a possible D match to TRBD2 (6 bases). The sequence was collected from a man aged 35-49 years with Graves' hyperthyroidism that later progressed to Graves' ophthalmopathy. The CDR3 sequence is CASSSLGIAVSYEQYF. The CDR3 DNA reads TGTGCCAGCAGCTCCTTGGGGATAGCGGTATCCTACGAGCAGTACTTC.